These 4 T cell receptor beta chains were sequenced from one sample in a study of cytomegalovirus exposure and HLA in healthy donors. PCR used 60 Vbeta primers and 13 Jbeta primers. The assay was immunoSEQ multiplex PCR, and TCRdb's table has in-frame clones only and misses some. The sample holds 100,000 to 150,000 clones, 80% seen once. The source material was PBMCs. The origin of the receptors is a female donor in good health and CMV-seronegative.

The J gene is TRBJ2-6, the V gene TRBV27, with 7 positions matching TRBD1. Unmatched junction bases numbered 9, after V lost 3 bases and J lost 1 base. In germline, CDR1 is MNHEY, CDR2 SMNVEV (reference sequence). The CDR3 extends over 18 amino acids. The CDR3, as DNA: TGTGCCAGCAGTTTCCGGGGACAGCTCGGTTCTGGGGCCAACGTCCTGACTTTC. It encodes CASSFRGQLGSGANVLTF.

In nucleotides, the CDR3 is TGTGCCAGCAGTCCCACTGGGGGGTTTGGTAATGAGCAGTTCTTC. It encodes CASSPTGGFGNEQFF. V is TRBV6-6 and J is TRBJ2-1, with a weak D call TRBD2 (6 bases). CDR1 and CDR2 from the germline V gene are MNHNY and SVGAGI (reference sequence). V was cut by 5 bases and J by 7 bases, with 18 bases left in between. CDR3 length equals 15 residues.

This clone was seen once. This rearrangement joins TRBV7-9 to TRBJ2-3, with TRBD2 as a possible D gene (5 bases). There are 14 residues in the CDR3. Trimming removed 11 bases at V and 4 bases at J, with 19 bases between. Looked up from germline, CDR1 is SEHNR and CDR2 is FQNEAQ (reference sequence). In nucleotides, the CDR3 is TGTGCCCAAGCTCTAGCCAAACGTCCAGATACGCAGTATTTT. The encoded protein is CAQALAKRPDTQYF.

This CDR3 is CASSLEDSGAQPQHF. CDR3 nucleotide sequence: TGTGCCAGCAGTTTGGAAGACTCAGGGGCCCAGCCCCAGCATTTT. The chain employs TRBV28 and TRBJ1-5; tentatively, D is TRBD1 (6 bases). V lost 3 bases, J lost 7 bases, and 16 bases lay in between. Germline V gene data show CDR1 as MDHEN and CDR2 as SYDVKM. The CDR3 extends over 15 amino acids.